Listed here are 16 T cell receptor beta chains from one sample, sequenced in a study of shared clonotypes between healthy human individuals. Data came from immunoSEQ multiplex PCR; TCRdb stores just in-frame clones and leaves some out. Altogether 2 million to 2.5 million clones are present, 80% to 95% being singletons, with the ten largest covering 0.37%. Sequenced material: naive CD4+ T cells from PBMCs. Subset reported: CD45RA+ positively selected. The receptors shown here come from a man aged 18-30 years in good health. Some clones in this sample may be carry-over from other donors' samples.

J is TRBJ1-1 and V is TRBV5-5; D is ambiguous. Trimming took off 5 bases at V and 6 bases at J, with 11 bases between the two ends. Germline V gene data show CDR1 as SGHKS and CDR2 as YYEKEE (reference sequence). CDR3 length: 12 amino acids. The CDR3 here is CASSLESAEAFF. The CDR3 nucleotides are TGTGCCAGCAGTCTGGAAAGCGCTGAAGCTTTCTTT.

Worth noting for this clone: The identical CDR3 is also encoded by other nucleotide sequences in the sample. The J gene is TRBJ2-3, the V gene TRBV19; D is uncertain. Germline values: CDR1 LNHDA, CDR2 SQIVND (reference sequence). The CDR3 has 14 residues. Deletions cut 1 base from V and 2 bases from J, with 7 bases between. The CDR3 loop reads CASSIAPTTDTQYF. CDR3 nucleotide sequence: TGTGCCAGTAGTATAGCCCCGACCACAGATACGCAGTATTTT.

The chain combines TRBV28 with TRBJ2-7, with D maybe TRBD2 (6 bases). The CDR3 has 15 amino acids. Looked up from germline, CDR1 is MDHEN and CDR2 is SYDVKM. Trimming removed 1 base at V and 6 bases at J, with 16 bases between. The DNA for the CDR3 is TGTGCCAGCAGTTTATTGGCCCGGGGGAGGACCGAGCAGTACTTC. Amino acids: CASSLLARGRTEQYF.

The chain is built from TRBV6-5 and TRBJ2-7; 7 bases align to TRBD1. The CDR3 has 14 residues. The ends lost 2 bases at V and 4 bases at J; junction bases unmatched: 5. Per germline, CDR1 MNHEY and CDR2 SVGAGI. DNA of the CDR3: TGTGCCAGCAGTTACGAACAGGGGAAGTACGAGCAGTACTTC. Its translation: CASSYEQGKYEQYF.

The chain couples TRBV28 to TRBJ2-7, with TRBD2 matching 8 bases. Germline values: CDR1 MDHEN, CDR2 SYDVKM. Unmatched junction bases numbered 9, after V lost 7 bases and J lost 1 base. The CDR3 loop spans 15 amino acids. For the CDR3, the DNA is TGTGCCAGCACCACGGGAGGGGCCCTTTCCTACGAGCAGTACTTC. It encodes CASTTGGALSYEQYF.

V and J are TRBV25-1 and TRBJ1-2; no reliable D call. The V gene's germline CDR1 is MGHDK and CDR2 SYGVNS. Trimming left V 3 bases short and J 6 bases short, with 8 bases between. CDR3 length: 12 residues. The CDR3 spells CASSDGFNGYTF. CDR3 coding DNA: TGTGCCAGCAGTGATGGGTTTAATGGCTACACCTTC.

The V gene is TRBV11-1, the J gene TRBJ2-1; no definite D call. Germline V lookup: CDR1 SGHAT, CDR2 FQDESV (reference sequence). Trimming removed 2 bases from V and 3 bases from J, with 8 bases in between. There are 14 residues in the CDR3. Here the CDR3 reads CASSLSSYYNEQFF. For the CDR3, the DNA is TGTGCCAGCAGCTTAAGTAGCTACTACAATGAGCAGTTCTTC.

The genes are TRBV27 and TRBJ2-3, with 12 positions matching TRBD1. Germline V lookup: CDR1 MNHEY, CDR2 SMNVEV (reference sequence). The CDR3 is 18 residues long. The trim removed 2 bases at V and 1 base at J, leaving 7 bases unmatched. For the CDR3, the DNA is TGTGCCAGCAGTTTAGGGACAGGGGGCACCACCGGCACAGATACGCAGTATTTT. Protein product: CASSLGTGGTTGTDTQYF.

This chain links TRBV15 with TRBJ2-1; D unclear. CDR1 and CDR2 (germline): LNHNV, YYDKDF (reference sequence). Deletions cut 1 base from V and 2 bases from J, with 9 bases between. CDR3 length equals 15 residues. The CDR3 DNA is TGTGCCACCAGCAGAGGGCGCGGTACCTACAATGAGCAGTTCTTC. It translates to CATSRGRGTYNEQFF. Full variable domain (remainder filled in from reference TRBV15 and TRBJ2-1): DAMVIQNPRYQVTQFGKPVTLSCSQTLNHNVMYWYQQKSSQAPKLLFHYYDKDFNNEADTPDNFQSRRPNTSFCFLDIRSPGLGDTAMYLCATSRGRGTYNEQFFGPGTRLTVL.

The V gene is TRBV9, the J gene TRBJ2-7; 9 positions agree with TRBD1. Germline CDR1 is SGDLS and CDR2 is YYNGEE. This CDR3 has 16 residues. V dropped 0 bases and J dropped 7; count of bases not matched to a gene: 11. The CDR3 DNA is TGTGCCAGCAGCGTAGGTGTCACAGGGGGCTTATCGGAGCAGTACTTC. The encoded protein is CASSVGVTGGLSEQYF.

The CDR3 sequence is CASSPLKSSGQWNEAFF. The CDR3 nucleotides read TGTGCCAGCAGTCCTCTAAAGTCCTCGGGACAGTGGAATGAAGCTTTCTTT. The rearrangement links TRBV28 to TRBJ1-1; 7 positions agree with TRBD1. The CDR3 sequence is 17 residues long. CDR1 is MDHEN and CDR2 is SYDVKM in the germline V gene. J gave up 7 bases and V 5 bases, and 19 bases lay outside the gene matches.

The V call is TRBV19, the J call TRBJ2-2; 9 positions match TRBD1. Losses at the gene ends were 6 bases for V and 1 base for J; bases not matched to a gene: 15. Germline V gene sequence: CDR1 LNHDA, CDR2 SQIVND (reference sequence). The CDR3 loop spans 19 amino acids. The CDR3 loop is CASRTLRPGTGRNTGELFF. In DNA, the CDR3 is TGTGCCAGTAGAACCCTTAGACCCGGGACAGGGAGGAACACCGGGGAGCTGTTTTTT.

The chain employs TRBV6-6 and TRBJ2-3, with 8 bases lining up with TRBD1. The CDR3 has 14 residues. J gave up 2 bases and V 7 bases, and 5 bases lay outside the gene matches. Germline V gene data show CDR1 as MNHNY and CDR2 as SVGAGI (reference sequence). CDR3 protein: CASTGQGNTDTQYF. CDR3 DNA sequence: TGTGCCAGCACTGGACAGGGTAACACAGATACGCAGTATTTT.

In regard to this clone: Other nucleotide sequences from this sample produce the same CDR3. The V gene is TRBV6-6, the J gene TRBJ2-7, with 10 bases fitting TRBD1. This CDR3 spans 13 amino acids. V lost 5 bases to trimming and J lost 3 bases; unmatched junction nucleotides: 1. Germline values: CDR1 MNHNY, CDR2 SVGAGI (reference sequence). CDR3 bases: TGTGCCAGCAGTCGGGACAGGGGCTACGAGCAGTACTTC. Translation gives CASSRDRGYEQYF.

This clone was detected only once. The chain uses TRBV21-1 and TRBJ2-5; the D segment call TRBD2 is taken from the table without a DNA check. TRBV21-1 is reported as a pseudogene. The CDR3 is made up of 16 amino acids. Written as DNA, the CDR3 is TGTGCCAGCACCTTGGGTAGCGGGAAACCGCAAGAGACCCAGTACTTC. This sequence encodes CASTLGSGKPQETQYF.

The chain recombines TRBV28 with TRBJ1-1; D call uncertain. The CDR3 has 14 amino acids. V lost 7 bases to trimming and J lost 4 bases, with 16 bases between them. Germline-derived CDR1 and CDR2 are MDHEN and SYDVKM. The CDR3 nucleotides are TGTGCCAGCACCCCGATAGGGAGGTTCACTGAAGCTTTCTTT. Its protein product is CASTPIGRFTEAFF.